The rows below give T cell receptor beta chains drawn from one sample of a study of cytomegalovirus exposure and HLA in healthy donors. Libraries were prepared by immunoSEQ multiplex PCR; TCRdb keeps only in-frame clonotypes and omits some of them. This sample lists approximately 93,000 clones; its ten largest clones have under 4.5%. The material sequenced was PBMCs. The receptors stem from a woman in her twenties or thirties in good health and CMV-seronegative. CDR3s include the opening cysteine and the closing phenylalanine or tryptophan. Each record gives: J gene, CDR3 length, V gene, D gene, CDR3 DNA, CDR3 protein. A D gene is named only where the DNA matches it firmly.

J: TRBJ1-5; length: 14; V: TRBV10-3; D: NA; DNA: TGTGCCATCAGATCAGGGAATAGCAATCAGCCCCAGCATTTT; CDR3: CAIRSGNSNQPQHF
J: TRBJ1-1; length: 13; V: TRBV29-1; D: NA; DNA: TGCAGCGTCCGAGAGAGGCAGGGCTCTGAAGCTTTCTTT; CDR3: CSVRERQGSEAFF
J: TRBJ2-3; length: 16; V: TRBV9; D: NA; DNA: TGTGCCAGCAGCTCCCAGGTGGCTACTAGCACAGATACGCAGTATTTT; CDR3: CASSSQVATSTDTQYF
J: TRBJ1-5; length: 15; V: TRBV5-5; D: NA; DNA: TGTGCCAGCAGCTTGCCGGGTAGTGGCAATCAGCCCCAGCATTTT; CDR3: CASSLPGSGNQPQHF
J: TRBJ1-1; length: 14; V: TRBV4-2; D: TRBD1; DNA: TGTGCCAGCAGCCAAGAAGCAGGGGGCACTGAAGCTTTCTTT; CDR3: CASSQEAGGTEAFF
J: TRBJ2-2; length: 13; V: TRBV6-6; D: NA; DNA: TGTGCCAGCAGTACCAGGGGCACCGGGGAGCTGTTTTTT; CDR3: CASSTRGTGELFF
J: TRBJ1-1; length: 15; V: TRBV5-5; D: TRBD1; DNA: TGTGCCAGCAGTTACGGACAGGGGGCTGAGCCTGAAGCTTTCTTT; CDR3: CASSYGQGAEPEAFF
J: TRBJ1-2; length: 14; V: TRBV9; D: TRBD1; DNA: TGTGCCAGCAGCGTGGGGACAGCGAGGACTGGCTACACCTTC; CDR3: CASSVGTARTGYTF
J: TRBJ1-1; length: 13; V: TRBV28; D: NA; DNA: TGTGCCAGCAGCATCAGGGAAGACACTGAAGCTTTCTTT; CDR3: CASSIREDTEAFF
J: TRBJ2-3; length: 16; V: TRBV10-3; D: TRBD1; DNA: TGTGCCATCAGTGGATCACTAGGGGGCAGCACAGATACGCAGTATTTT; CDR3: CAISGSLGGSTDTQYF
J: TRBJ1-1; length: 11; V: TRBV2; D: NA; DNA: TGTGCCAGCAGTGAATCCAGGTTGGCTTTCTTT; CDR3: CASSESRLAFF
J: TRBJ1-2; length: 13; V: TRBV6-1; D: NA; DNA: TGTGCCAGCAGTGAATTGAGCGCCTATGGCTACACCTTC; CDR3: CASSELSAYGYTF